This T cell receptor (beta chain) came from a study of T cell changes during pregnancy in multiple sclerosis. This clone was found once. J was trimmed by 3 bases and V by 1 base; bases with no gene match: 10. CDR1 and CDR2 from the germline V gene are SGHDT and YYEEEE. This CDR3 spans 16 amino acids. This table comes from immunoSEQ multiplex PCR, and its TCRdb copy is limited to in-frame clones, with some not included. The table lists about 84,000 clones, 94% of them singletons. The sequences come from peripheral blood, collected in the second trimester of pregnancy. This sequence was found in a female donor in good health, enrolled as a control in a pregnancy study. The genes are TRBV5-6 and TRBJ2-7; TRBD2 matches 7 bases. The CDR3 is CASSLRSGTKRYEQYF. The CDR3 DNA reads TGTGCCAGCAGCTTGCGCAGCGGGACTAAACGCTACGAGCAGTACTTC.